This T cell receptor beta chain stems from a study of early T cells in non-severe SARS-CoV-2 infection. Whole-study context: Investigators sequenced bulk RNA drawn from unsorted whole blood, and chains remained unpaired. Study results and caveats: Using VDJdb, the matching emphasized anti-spike CD8 responses while missing private and CD4 specificities.

Tagging with unique molecular identifiers was applied to individual cDNA molecules. TCRdb processed the 5' RACE reads anew with MiXCR; each CDR3 protein has one entry. The repertoire has 25,000 to 30,000 distinct CDR3 sequences, less than 6.5% of them found once; the top ten carry 2.6%. This CDR3 has 13 residues. The V gene's germline CDR1 is MNHEY and CDR2 SVGAGI. V lost 7 bases and J 0 bases, leaving 9 bases between the germline ends. On this clonotype: What it binds is not known.

Sequenced sample: whole blood. The rearrangement links TRBV6-5 to TRBJ1-1, with D unresolved. This clonotype was sampled from an adult who was a healthcare worker with PCR-confirmed SARS-CoV-2 infection or an uninfected control (not recorded which). CDR3 in DNA: TGTGCCAGCACAGGACTCATGAACACTGAAGCTTTCTTT. Amino acids: CASTGLMNTEAFF.